These 11 T cell receptor beta chains originate from one sample sequenced in a study of metastatic and nonmetastatic thyroid tumors. Each patient came to thyroid surgery without any prior treatment (of any kind). TCRdb re-called the PCR reads with MiXCR. This table holds fewer than 20,000 clones, more than 20% found once. The specimen sequenced was tumor tissue. Source of these receptors: a female donor with papillary thyroid cancer or a benign thyroid nodule (not recorded which). Some clones in this sample may be carry-over from other donors' samples.

This clone was picked up a small number of times. J is TRBJ1-2 and V is TRBV12-3 or TRBV12-4; D may be TRBD1 (5 bases). This CDR3 is built from 13 residues. The germline V and J ends were trimmed by 4 bases and 6 bases, with 12 bases remaining between them. CDR3: CASSWGGGNGYTF. In DNA, the CDR3 is TGTGCCAGCAGTTGGGGGGGAGGGAATGGCTACACCTTC.

At least ten counts were recorded for this clone. With a much larger clone just one base away, this may be a read error. As DNA, the CDR3 is TGTGCCAGCAGGGAGGACAGGGAGTTTTCCTACGAGCAGTACTTC. It yields the protein CASREDREFSYEQYF. The chain employs TRBV2 and TRBJ2-7; 8 bases match TRBD1. Losses at the gene ends were 6 bases for V and 1 base for J; bases not matched to a gene: 8. This CDR3 is built from 15 residues. CDR1 SNHLY and CDR2 FYNNEI come from the germline V gene.

Note on this clone: The junction and the germline gene differ at one end; a read error may be behind it. This chain uses TRBV19 with TRBJ1-3, with unresolved D. The CDR3 sequence is 14 residues long. Germline CDR1 is LNHDA and CDR2 is SQIVND (reference sequence). The CDR3: CASGIHSSGNTIYF. The CDR3 bases are TGTGCCAGTGGTATACACAGCTCTGGAAACACCATATATTTT.

The chain employs TRBV4-1 and TRBJ1-5, with D uncertain. Trimming left V 1 base short and J 0 bases short, with 7 bases between. In germline, CDR1 is MGHRA, CDR2 YSYEKL. The CDR3 contains 15 residues. The CDR3 here is CASSQAQYSNQPQHF. The CDR3 nucleotides are TGCGCCAGCAGCCAAGCACAGTATAGCAATCAGCCCCAGCATTTT.

This clone was counted many times. The gene calls are TRBV5-8 and TRBJ1-5; D not resolved. Trimming left V 5 bases short and J 0 bases short, with 12 bases between. Germline-derived CDR1 and CDR2 are SGHTS and YDEGEE. This CDR3 region has 15 residues. This CDR3 reads CASSNGRASNQPQHF. The CDR3 DNA sequence: TGTGCCAGCAGTAACGGACGGGCTAGCAATCAGCCCCAGCATTTT.

There are many counts of this clone. The chain joins TRBV5-1 to TRBJ1-4, with D possibly being TRBD1 (6 bases). The length of the CDR3 is 16 residues. Germline CDR1 SGHRS, CDR2 YFSETQ. V was pared by 5 bases and J by 6 bases, with 20 bases between. CDR3 sequence: CASRPTPGQPDEKLFF. CDR3 coding DNA: TGCGCCAGCAGGCCGACACCGGGACAACCGGATGAAAAACTGTTTTTT.

There are many counts of this clone. V is TRBV4-2 and J is TRBJ2-4; 10 nucleotides line up with TRBD1. The CDR3 is 15 residues long. The junction had 2 bases not matched to a gene; V was cut back by 5 bases and J by 1 base. Germline CDR1 LGHNA, CDR2 YNFKEQ. CDR3 DNA: TGTGCCAGCAGCGGACAGGGGGATGCCAAAAACATTCAGTACTTC. It is translated as CASSGQGDAKNIQYF.

By share, this clone counts as medium-sized (0.01 to 0.1%). The chain recombines TRBV4-1 with TRBJ1-3; D is undetermined. Germline assignment: CDR1 MGHRA and CDR2 YSYEKL. CDR3 length equals 13 residues. V lost 0 bases and J lost 4, with 4 bases in between. CDR3 DNA sequence: TGCGCCAGCAGCCAAGAGTCCGGAAACACCATATATTTT. Translated, it gives CASSQESGNTIYF.

This clone was seen repeatedly, ten times or more. For the CDR3, the DNA is TGTGCCAGCAGCCTGTTTGGACAGGGCGGTGAAAAACTGTTTTTT. It translates to CASSLFGQGGEKLFF. V is TRBV28 and J is TRBJ1-4; 8 bases are a match to TRBD1. The V gene end was trimmed by 6 bases and the J gene end by 7 bases; junction bases not matched to a gene: 10. The CDR3 is 15 amino acids. The germline CDR1 and CDR2 sequences are MDHEN and SYDVKM.

This clone was seen a handful of times. The chain carries TRBV6-6 and TRBJ2-7, with D unresolved. V shed 0 bases and J shed 0 bases, with 3 bases lying between them. From germline, CDR1 is MNHNY and CDR2 SVGAGI (reference sequence). The CDR3 has 13 amino acids. CDR3 nucleotides: TGTGCCAGCAGTTACTCTGGCTCCTACGAGCAGTACTTC. Translating gives CASSYSGSYEQYF.

The gene calls are TRBV20-1 and TRBJ2-1, with 10 bases matching TRBD2. J gave up 9 bases and V 2 bases, and 10 bases lay outside the gene matches. The CDR3 has 15 amino acids. Germline CDR1 reads DFQATT; CDR2 reads SNEGSKA (reference sequence). The DNA of the CDR3 is TGCAGTGCTAGATATTGTCTAGCGGGAGTAGGTGAGCAGTTCTTC. This encodes CSARYCLAGVGEQFF.